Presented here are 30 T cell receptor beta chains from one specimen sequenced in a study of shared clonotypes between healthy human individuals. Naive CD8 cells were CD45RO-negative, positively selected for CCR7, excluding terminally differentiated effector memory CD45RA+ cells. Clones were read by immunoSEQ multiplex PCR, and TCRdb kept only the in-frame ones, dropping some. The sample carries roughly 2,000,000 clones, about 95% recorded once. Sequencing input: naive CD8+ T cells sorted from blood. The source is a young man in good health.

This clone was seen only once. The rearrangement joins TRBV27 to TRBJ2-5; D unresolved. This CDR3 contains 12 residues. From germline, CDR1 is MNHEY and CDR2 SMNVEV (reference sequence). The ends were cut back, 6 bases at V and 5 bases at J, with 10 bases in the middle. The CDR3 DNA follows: TGTGCCAGCAGGCTGGTGGCCGAGACCCAGTACTTC. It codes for CASRLVAETQYF.

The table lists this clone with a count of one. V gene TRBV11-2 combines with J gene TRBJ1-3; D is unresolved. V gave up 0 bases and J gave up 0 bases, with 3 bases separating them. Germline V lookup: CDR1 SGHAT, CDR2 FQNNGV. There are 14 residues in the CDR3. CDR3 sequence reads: CASSLDYSGNTIYF. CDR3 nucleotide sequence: TGTGCCAGCAGCTTAGACTACTCTGGAAACACCATATATTTT.

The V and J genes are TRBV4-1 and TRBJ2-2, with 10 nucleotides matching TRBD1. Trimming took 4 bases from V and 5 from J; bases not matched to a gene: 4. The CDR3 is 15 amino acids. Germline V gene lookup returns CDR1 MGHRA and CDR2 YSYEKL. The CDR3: CASSLPGQGTGELFF. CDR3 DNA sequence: TGCGCCAGCAGCCTTCCGGGACAGGGGACCGGGGAGCTGTTTTTT.

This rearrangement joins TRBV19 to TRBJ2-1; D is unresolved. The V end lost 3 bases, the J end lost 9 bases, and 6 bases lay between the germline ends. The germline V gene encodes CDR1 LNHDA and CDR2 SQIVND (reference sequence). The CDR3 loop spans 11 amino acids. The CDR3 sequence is CASSIGSEQFF. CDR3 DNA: TGTGCCAGTAGTATTGGAAGTGAGCAGTTCTTC.

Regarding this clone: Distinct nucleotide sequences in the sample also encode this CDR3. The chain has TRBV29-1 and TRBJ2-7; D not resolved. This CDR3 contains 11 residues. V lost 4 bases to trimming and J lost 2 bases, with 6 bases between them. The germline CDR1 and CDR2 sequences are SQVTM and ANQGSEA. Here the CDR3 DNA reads TGCAGCGTTGTGGATCCCTACGAGCAGTACTTC. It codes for CSVVDPYEQYF.

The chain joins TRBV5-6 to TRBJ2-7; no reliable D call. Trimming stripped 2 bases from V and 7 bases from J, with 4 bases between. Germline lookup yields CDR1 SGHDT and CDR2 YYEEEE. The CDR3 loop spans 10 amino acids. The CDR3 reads CASSFREQYF. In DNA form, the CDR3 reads TGTGCCAGCAGCTTCCGAGAGCAGTACTTC.

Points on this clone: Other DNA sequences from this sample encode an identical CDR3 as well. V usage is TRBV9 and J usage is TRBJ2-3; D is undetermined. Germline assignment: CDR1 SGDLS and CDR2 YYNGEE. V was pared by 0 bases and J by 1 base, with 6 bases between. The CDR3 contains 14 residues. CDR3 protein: CASSVEGGTDTQYF. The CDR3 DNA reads TGTGCCAGCAGCGTAGAAGGTGGCACAGATACGCAGTATTTT.

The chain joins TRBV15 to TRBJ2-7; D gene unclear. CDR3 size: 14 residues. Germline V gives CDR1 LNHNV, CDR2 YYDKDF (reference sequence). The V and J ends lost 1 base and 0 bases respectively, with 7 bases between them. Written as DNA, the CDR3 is TGTGCCACCAGCAGAGGTTGGAGCTCCTACGAGCAGTACTTC. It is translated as CATSRGWSSYEQYF.

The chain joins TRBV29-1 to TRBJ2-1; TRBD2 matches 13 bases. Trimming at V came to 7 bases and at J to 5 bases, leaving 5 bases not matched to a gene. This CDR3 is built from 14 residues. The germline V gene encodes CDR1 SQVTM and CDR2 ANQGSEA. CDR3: CSEGLAGSNNEQFF. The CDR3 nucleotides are TGCAGCGAGGGACTAGCGGGGTCAAACAATGAGCAGTTCTTC.

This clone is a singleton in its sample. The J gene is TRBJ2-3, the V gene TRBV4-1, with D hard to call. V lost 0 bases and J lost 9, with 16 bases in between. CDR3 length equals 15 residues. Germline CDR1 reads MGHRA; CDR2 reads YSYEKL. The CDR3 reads CASSQDIEAASTQYF. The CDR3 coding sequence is TGCGCCAGCAGCCAAGATATCGAGGCAGCCTCAACGCAGTATTTT.

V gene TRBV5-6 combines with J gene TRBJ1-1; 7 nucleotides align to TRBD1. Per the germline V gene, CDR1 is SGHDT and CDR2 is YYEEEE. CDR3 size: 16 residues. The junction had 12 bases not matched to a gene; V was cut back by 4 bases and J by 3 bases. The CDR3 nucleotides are TGTGCCAGCAGCCGAGGGCCCGGACAGGAGGACACTGAAGCTTTCTTT. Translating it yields CASSRGPGQEDTEAFF. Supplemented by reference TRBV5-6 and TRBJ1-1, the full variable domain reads DAGVTQSPTHLIKTRGQQVTLRCSPKSGHDTVSWYQQALGQGPQFIFQYYEEEERQRGNFPDRFSGHQFPNYSSELNVNALLLGDSALYLCASSRGPGQEDTEAFFGQGTRLTVV.

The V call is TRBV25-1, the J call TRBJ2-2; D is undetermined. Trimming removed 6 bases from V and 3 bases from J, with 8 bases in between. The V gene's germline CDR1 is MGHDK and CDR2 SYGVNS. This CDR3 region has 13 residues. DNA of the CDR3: TGTGCCAGCAGCCTTAGTTACACCGGGGAGCTGTTTTTT. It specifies CASSLSYTGELFF.

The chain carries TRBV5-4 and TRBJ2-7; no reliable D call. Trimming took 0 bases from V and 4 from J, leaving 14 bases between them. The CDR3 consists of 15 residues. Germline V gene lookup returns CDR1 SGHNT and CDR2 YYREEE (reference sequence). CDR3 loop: CASSLERVLPYEQYF. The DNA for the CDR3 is TGTGCCAGCAGCTTGGAAAGGGTTCTGCCGTACGAGCAGTACTTC.

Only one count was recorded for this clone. The CDR3 sequence: CASSSGGAGPYEQYF. CDR3 DNA sequence: TGTGCCAGCAGCTCGGGGGGCGCGGGGCCCTACGAGCAGTACTTC. The rearrangement uses TRBV7-3 and TRBJ2-7; TRBD2 is a possible D gene (7 bases). Trimming pared 4 bases from V and 2 bases from J, leaving 15 bases between. The CDR3 is 15 residues long. In germline, CDR1 is SGHTA, CDR2 FQGTGA.

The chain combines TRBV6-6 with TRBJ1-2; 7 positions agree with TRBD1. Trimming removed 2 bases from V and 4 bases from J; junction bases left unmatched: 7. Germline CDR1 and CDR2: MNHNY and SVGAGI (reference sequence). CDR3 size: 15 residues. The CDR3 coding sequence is TGTGCCAGCAGTTACGCCACAGGGGCGGTCTATGGCTACACCTTC. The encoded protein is CASSYATGAVYGYTF.

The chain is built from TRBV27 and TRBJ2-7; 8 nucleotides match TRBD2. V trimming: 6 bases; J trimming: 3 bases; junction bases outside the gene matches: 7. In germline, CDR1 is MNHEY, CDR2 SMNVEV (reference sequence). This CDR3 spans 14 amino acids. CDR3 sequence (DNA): TGTGCCAGCAGCGCGGGACTAGACCTCTACGAGCAGTACTTC. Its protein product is CASSAGLDLYEQYF.

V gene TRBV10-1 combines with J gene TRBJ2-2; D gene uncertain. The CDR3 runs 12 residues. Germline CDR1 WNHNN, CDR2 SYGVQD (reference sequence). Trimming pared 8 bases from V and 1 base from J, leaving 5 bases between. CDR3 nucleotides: TGCGCCAGCGGGGAGAACACCGGGGAGCTGTTTTTT. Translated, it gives CASGENTGELFF.

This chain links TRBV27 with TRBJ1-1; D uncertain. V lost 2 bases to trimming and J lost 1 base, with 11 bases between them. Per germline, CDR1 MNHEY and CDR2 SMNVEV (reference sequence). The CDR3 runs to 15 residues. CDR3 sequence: CASSLSGSSNTEAFF. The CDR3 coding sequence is TGTGCCAGCAGTTTAAGCGGCAGTTCGAACACTGAAGCTTTCTTT.

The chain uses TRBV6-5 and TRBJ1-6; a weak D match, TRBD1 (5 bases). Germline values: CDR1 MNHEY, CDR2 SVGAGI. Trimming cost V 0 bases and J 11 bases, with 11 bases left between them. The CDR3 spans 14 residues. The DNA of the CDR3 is TGTGCCAGCAGTTACTCGCAGGGAACGACACCCCTCCACTTT. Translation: CASSYSQGTTPLHF.

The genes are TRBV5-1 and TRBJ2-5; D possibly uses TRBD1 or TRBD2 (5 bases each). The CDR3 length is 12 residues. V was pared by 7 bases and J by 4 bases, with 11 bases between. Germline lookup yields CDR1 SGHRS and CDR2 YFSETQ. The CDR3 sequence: CASGQLGETQYF. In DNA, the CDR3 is TGCGCCAGCGGACAACTAGGAGAGACCCAGTACTTC.

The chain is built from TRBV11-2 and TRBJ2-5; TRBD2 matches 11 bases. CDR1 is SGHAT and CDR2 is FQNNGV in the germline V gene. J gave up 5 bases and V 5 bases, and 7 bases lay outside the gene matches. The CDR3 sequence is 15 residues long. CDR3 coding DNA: TGTGCCAGCAGCCAGACTAGCGGGGTGCTTGAGACCCAGTACTTC. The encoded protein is CASSQTSGVLETQYF.

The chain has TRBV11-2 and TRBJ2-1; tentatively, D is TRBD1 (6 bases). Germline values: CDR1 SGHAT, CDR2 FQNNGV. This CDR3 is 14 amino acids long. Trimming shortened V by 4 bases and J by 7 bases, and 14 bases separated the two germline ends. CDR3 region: CASSYEGERNEQFF. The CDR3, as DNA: TGTGCCAGCAGCTACGAGGGGGAGAGGAATGAGCAGTTCTTC. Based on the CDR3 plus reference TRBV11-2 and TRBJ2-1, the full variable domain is EAGVAQSPRYKIIEKRQSVAFWCNPISGHATLYWYQQILGQGPKLLIQFQNNGVVDDSQLPKDRFSAERLKGVDSTLKIQPAKLEDSAVYLCASSYEGERNEQFFGPGTRLTVL.

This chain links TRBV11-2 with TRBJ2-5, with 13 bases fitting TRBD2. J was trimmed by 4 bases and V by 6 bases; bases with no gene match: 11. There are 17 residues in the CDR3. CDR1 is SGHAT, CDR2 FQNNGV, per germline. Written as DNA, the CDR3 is TGTGCCAGCAGTTACCCCACTAGCGGGAGGGCCGTAGAGACCCAGTACTTC. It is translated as CASSYPTSGRAVETQYF.

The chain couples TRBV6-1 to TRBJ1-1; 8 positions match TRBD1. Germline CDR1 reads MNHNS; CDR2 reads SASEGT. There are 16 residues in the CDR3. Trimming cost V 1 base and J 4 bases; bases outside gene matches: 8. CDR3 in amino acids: CASSEDAGGLGTEAFF. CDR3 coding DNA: TGTGCCAGCAGTGAAGACGCAGGGGGCCTTGGCACTGAAGCTTTCTTT.

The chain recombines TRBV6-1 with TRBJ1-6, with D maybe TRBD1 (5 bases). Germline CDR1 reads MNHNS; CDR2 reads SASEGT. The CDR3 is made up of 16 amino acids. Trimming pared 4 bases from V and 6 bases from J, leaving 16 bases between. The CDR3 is CASSVMTGLTNSPLHF. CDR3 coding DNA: TGTGCCAGCAGTGTAATGACGGGACTGACTAATTCACCCCTCCACTTT.

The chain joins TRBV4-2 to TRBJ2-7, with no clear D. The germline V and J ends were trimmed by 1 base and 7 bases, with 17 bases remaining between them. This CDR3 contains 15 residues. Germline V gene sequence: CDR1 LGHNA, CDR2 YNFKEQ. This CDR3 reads CASSQVQTPGVEQYF. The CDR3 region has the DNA TGTGCCAGCAGCCAAGTTCAAACCCCAGGTGTGGAGCAGTACTTC.

The CDR3 region is CASSSDTDLRQYF. The CDR3 region has the DNA TGCGCCAGCAGTTCGGACACGGATCTGAGGCAGTACTTC. V is TRBV10-1 and J is TRBJ2-7, with D tentatively TRBD1 (5 bases). Germline CDR1 and CDR2: WNHNN and SYGVQD (reference sequence). This CDR3 is built from 13 residues. Trimming shortened V by 5 bases and J by 9 bases, and 17 bases separated the two germline ends.

The CDR3 is CASSSTDQEAPEQYF. CDR3 coding DNA: TGTGCCAGCAGCTCCACGGACCAGGAAGCGCCCGAGCAGTACTTC. The rearrangement links TRBV13 to TRBJ2-7; D is ambiguous. Trimming left V 4 bases short and J 6 bases short, with 19 bases between. The CDR3 extends over 15 amino acids. Germline loops: CDR1 PRHDT, CDR2 FYEKMQ (reference sequence).

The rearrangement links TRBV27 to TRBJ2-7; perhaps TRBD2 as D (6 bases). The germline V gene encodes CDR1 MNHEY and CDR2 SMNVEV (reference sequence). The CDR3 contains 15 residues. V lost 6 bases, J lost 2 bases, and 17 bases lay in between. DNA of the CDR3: TGTGCCAGCAGCCCTTCTAGCGTGGGGGCCTACGAGCAGTACTTC. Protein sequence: CASSPSSVGAYEQYF.

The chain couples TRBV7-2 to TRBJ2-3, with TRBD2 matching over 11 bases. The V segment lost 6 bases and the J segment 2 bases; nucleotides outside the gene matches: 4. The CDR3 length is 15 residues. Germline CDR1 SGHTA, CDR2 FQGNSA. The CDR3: CASSSTSGATDTQYF. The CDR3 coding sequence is TGTGCCAGCAGTTCGACTAGCGGGGCCACAGATACGCAGTATTTT. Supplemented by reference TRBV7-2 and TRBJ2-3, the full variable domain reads GAGVSQSPSNKVTEKGKDVELRCDPISGHTALYWYRQSLGQGLEFLIYFQGNSAPDKSGLPSDRFSAERTGGSVSTLTIQRTQQEDSAVYLCASSSTSGATDTQYFGPGTRLTVL.